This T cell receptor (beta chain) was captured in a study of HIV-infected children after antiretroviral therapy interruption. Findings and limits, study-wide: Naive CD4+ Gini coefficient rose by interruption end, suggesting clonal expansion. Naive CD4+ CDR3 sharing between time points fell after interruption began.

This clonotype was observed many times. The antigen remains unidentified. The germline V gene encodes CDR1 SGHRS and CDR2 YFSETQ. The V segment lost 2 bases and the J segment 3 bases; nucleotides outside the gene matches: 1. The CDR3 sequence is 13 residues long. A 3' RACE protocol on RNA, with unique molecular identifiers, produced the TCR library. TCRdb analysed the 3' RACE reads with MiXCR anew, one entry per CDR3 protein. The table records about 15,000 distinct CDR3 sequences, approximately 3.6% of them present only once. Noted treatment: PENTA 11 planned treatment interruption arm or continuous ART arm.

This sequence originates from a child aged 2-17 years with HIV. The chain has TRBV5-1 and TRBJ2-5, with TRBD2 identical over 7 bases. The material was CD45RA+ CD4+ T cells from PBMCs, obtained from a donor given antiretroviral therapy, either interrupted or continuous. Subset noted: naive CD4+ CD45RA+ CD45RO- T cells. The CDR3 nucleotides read TGCGCCAGCAGCTTTGGGGGGGAAGAGACCCAGTACTTC. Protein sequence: CASSFGGEETQYF.